The 22 T cell receptor beta chains in this list originate from one sample, sequenced in a study of blood T cell repertoires in COVID-19. TCRdb keeps only in-frame clones here, not all; method: immunoSEQ multiplex PCR. Found here are a few hundred thousand clones, 80% to 90% of them singletons; the top ten hold approximately 4.8%. The sample taken for sequencing was peripheral blood. Receptors originate from a middle-aged man with acute or convalescent COVID-19.

The chain couples TRBV4-1 to TRBJ1-1; D gene unclear. CDR3 length: 14 amino acids. Per the germline V gene, CDR1 is MGHRA and CDR2 is YSYEKL. Between the trimmed V and J ends, which lost 1 base and 0 bases, there was a span of 6 bases. DNA of the CDR3: TGCGCCAGCAGCCAAGTAGCAGTGAACACTGAAGCTTTCTTT. Encoded protein: CASSQVAVNTEAFF.

The chain joins TRBV10-3 to TRBJ2-3; 7 bases match TRBD2. J lost 1 base, V lost 2 bases, and 3 bases had no gene match. Germline assignment: CDR1 ENHRY and CDR2 SYGVKD. This CDR3 has 15 amino acids. Here the CDR3 reads CAISESLAGTDTQYF. Here the CDR3 DNA reads TGTGCCATCAGTGAGAGCCTAGCGGGCACAGATACGCAGTATTTT.

J is TRBJ1-6 and V is TRBV5-6; 7 bases match TRBD1. The V gene's germline CDR1 is SGHDT and CDR2 YYEEEE. V lost 4 bases, J lost 8 bases, and 9 bases stayed unmatched. The CDR3 extends over 15 amino acids. The CDR3 region has the DNA TGTGCCAGCAGCCCCTGGACAGGCGGAGATTCACCCCTCCACTTT. Translating it yields CASSPWTGGDSPLHF.

The chain couples TRBV5-8 to TRBJ2-5; 12 nucleotides align to TRBD2. Trimming took 4 bases from V and 4 from J; bases not matched to a gene: 5. Germline loops: CDR1 SGHTS, CDR2 YDEGEE. The CDR3 runs to 15 residues. CDR3 protein: CASSDAGLAGETQYF. The DNA of the CDR3 is TGTGCCAGCAGCGATGCGGGACTAGCGGGAGAGACCCAGTACTTC.

Only one count was recorded for this clone. This rearrangement joins TRBV11-3 to TRBJ2-4; D possibly corresponds to TRBD1 (6 bases). Germline values: CDR1 SGHNT, CDR2 YENEEA. Trimming stripped 4 bases from V and 5 bases from J, with 18 bases between. This CDR3 is 16 amino acids long. The CDR3: CASSSHLDGQQNIQYF. In DNA form, the CDR3 reads TGTGCCAGCAGCTCCCACCTGGATGGACAGCAAAACATTCAGTACTTC.

The V gene is TRBV5-1, the J gene TRBJ1-4; no clear D. V lost 4 bases, J lost 6 bases, and 10 bases lay in between. In germline, CDR1 is SGHRS, CDR2 YFSETQ. The CDR3 covers 13 residues. The DNA for the CDR3 is TGCGCCAGCAGCCGGGAAAGAGATGAAAAACTGTTTTTT. Its protein product is CASSRERDEKLFF. Based on the CDR3 plus reference TRBV5-1 and TRBJ1-4, the full variable domain is KAGVTQTPRYLIKTRGQQVTLSCSPISGHRSVSWYQQTPGQGLQFLFEYFSETQRNKGNFPGRFSGRQFSNSRSEMNVSTLELGDSALYLCASSRERDEKLFFGSGTQLSVL.

This clone has just a few counts. This sample also contains other DNA sequences that code for the same CDR3. This chain connects TRBV18 to TRBJ1-5; 10 nucleotides line up with TRBD1. The CDR3 consists of 15 residues. V was pared by 3 bases and J by 1 base, with 0 bases of the junction left unmatched. Germline CDR1 KGHSH, CDR2 LQKENI. Written as DNA, the CDR3 is TGTGCCAGCTCACCGGACAGGGGGAGCAATCAGCCCCAGCATTTT. As protein: CASSPDRGSNQPQHF.

This clone was recorded a few times. This rearrangement joins TRBV6-5 to TRBJ1-3, with TRBD1 identical over 9 bases. This CDR3 comprises 14 residues. Germline lookup yields CDR1 MNHEY and CDR2 SVGAGI. V gave up 5 bases and J gave up 8 bases; unmatched junction bases: 7. The CDR3 DNA is TGTGCCAGCAGTAACCGGGACAGGGTCCACACCATATATTTT. This codes for CASSNRDRVHTIYF.

This clone was detected once. This chain connects TRBV5-6 to TRBJ1-5, with D uncertain. CDR3 length: 12 amino acids. Trimming cost V 0 bases and J 6 bases, with 4 bases left between them. Germline loops: CDR1 SGHDT, CDR2 YYEEEE. CDR3 DNA: TGTGCCAGCAGCTTGGTCTCTCAGCCCCAGCATTTT. Protein: CASSLVSQPQHF.

The chain employs TRBV10-2 and TRBJ1-1, with D possibly matching TRBD1 (5 bases). The germline V gene has CDR1 WSHSY and CDR2 SAAADI. The V and J ends lost 6 bases and 1 base respectively, with 18 bases between them. CDR3 length: 16 residues. The CDR3 loop reads CASREGPQGANTEAFF. CDR3 in DNA: TGCGCCAGCAGAGAGGGGCCGCAAGGGGCGAACACTGAAGCTTTCTTT.

The chain joins TRBV6-5 to TRBJ1-4, with 9 nucleotides matching TRBD1. CDR1 and CDR2 from the germline V gene are MNHEY and SVGAGI. The CDR3 contains 15 residues. Losses at the gene ends were 6 bases for V and 4 bases for J; bases not matched to a gene: 6. In DNA, the CDR3 is TGTGCCAGCAGGGACAGGGGAGGAGGTAATGAAAAACTGTTTTTT. Encoded protein: CASRDRGGGNEKLFF.

The CDR3 region is CASSPWTGIRYGYTF. For the CDR3, the DNA is TGTGCCAGCAGTCCTTGGACCGGGATTAGATATGGCTACACCTTC. The chain links TRBV28 to TRBJ1-2; D not certain. Trimming removed 5 bases from V and 5 bases from J, with 18 bases in between. The V gene's germline CDR1 is MDHEN and CDR2 SYDVKM. The CDR3 is 15 amino acids.

The V gene is TRBV11-3, the J gene TRBJ2-5; 8 bases align to TRBD2. The CDR3 is 15 amino acids. Trimming at V came to 5 bases and at J to 2 bases, leaving 7 bases not matched to a gene. Germline CDR1 is SGHNT and CDR2 is YENEEA. CDR3 sequence: CASSHGGAGQETQYF. In nucleotides, the CDR3 is TGTGCCAGCAGCCACGGGGGGGCGGGGCAAGAGACCCAGTACTTC. Looking up the rest from reference TRBV11-3 and TRBJ2-5 gives the full variable domain: EAGVVQSPRYKIIEKKQPVAFWCNPISGHNTLYWYLQNLGQGPELLIRYENEEAVDDSQLPKDRFSAERLKGVDSTLKIQPAELGDSAVYLCASSHGGAGQETQYFGPGTRLLVL.

The chain recombines TRBV11-2 with TRBJ1-1; D is unresolved. V gave up 5 bases and J gave up 1 base, with 11 bases separating them. Germline CDR1 reads SGHAT; CDR2 reads FQNNGV. The length of the CDR3 is 14 residues. The CDR3 loop is CASSPRRRNTEAFF. CDR3 in DNA: TGTGCCAGCAGCCCCAGGCGCAGGAACACTGAAGCTTTCTTT.

The chain recombines TRBV18 with TRBJ1-1; a possible D gene is TRBD1 (5 bases). Germline values: CDR1 KGHSH, CDR2 LQKENI. CDR3 length: 14 amino acids. V was shortened by 3 bases and J by 2 bases, with 10 bases between the two germline ends. CDR3 nucleotides: TGTGCCAGCTCACCTAGACAGATAAACACTGAAGCTTTCTTT. It codes for CASSPRQINTEAFF.

The chain recombines TRBV5-1 with TRBJ2-7, with unresolved D. Germline V gene sequence: CDR1 SGHRS, CDR2 YFSETQ. V was pared by 3 bases and J by 2 bases, with 6 bases between. CDR3 size: 12 residues. CDR3: CASSSGPYEQYF. As DNA, the CDR3 is TGCGCCAGCAGCTCTGGCCCCTACGAGCAGTACTTC.

The rearrangement links TRBV7-3 to TRBJ1-1; 7 bases map to TRBD1. Germline V gene lookup returns CDR1 SGHTA and CDR2 FQGTGA. CDR3 length: 14 residues. V lost 5 bases and J lost 4; bases outside the gene matches: 7. CDR3 sequence reads: CASSPGQVGTEAFF. The CDR3 DNA reads as TGTGCCAGCAGCCCCGGACAGGTCGGCACTGAAGCTTTCTTT.

The chain combines TRBV7-9 with TRBJ1-2, with D tentatively TRBD1 (6 bases). The CDR3 contains 13 residues. V lost 2 bases and J 8 bases, leaving 12 bases between the germline ends. Per germline, CDR1 SEHNR and CDR2 FQNEAQ (reference sequence). CDR3 loop: CASSLRGGYGYTF. The CDR3 nucleotides are TGTGCCAGCAGCTTAAGAGGGGGATACGGCTACACCTTC.

As DNA, the CDR3 is TGTGCCAGCAGCTTGGGACAGGGAACAGATACGCAGTATTTT. It is translated as CASSLGQGTDTQYF. This chain uses TRBV7-9 with TRBJ2-3, with 9 bases that match TRBD1. V gave up 3 bases and J gave up 3 bases; unmatched junction bases: 1. Germline V CDR1 and CDR2: SEHNR, FQNEAQ (reference sequence). CDR3 size: 14 residues.

The chain recombines TRBV30 with TRBJ1-6; 7 nucleotides line up with TRBD1. The length of the CDR3 is 16 residues. Trimming removed 0 bases from V and 0 bases from J; junction bases left unmatched: 2. Germline values: CDR1 GTSNPN, CDR2 SVGIG (reference sequence). The CDR3 nucleotides are TGTGCCTGGAGTGTTTGGGACAGCTCCTATAATTCACCCCTCCACTTT. It yields the protein CAWSVWDSSYNSPLHF.

The chain joins TRBV19 to TRBJ1-6, with a tentative D call TRBD1 (6 bases). Germline loops: CDR1 LNHDA, CDR2 SQIVND (reference sequence). This CDR3 contains 18 residues. Trimming took off 10 bases at V and 0 bases at J, with 22 bases between the two ends. CDR3 sequence (DNA): TGTGCCACCTCCGACGGGACATTGAAGAGCTCCTATAATTCACCCCTCCACTTT. It specifies CATSDGTLKSSYNSPLHF. The full variable domain, its missing parts supplied by reference TRBV19 and TRBJ1-6, is DGGITQSPKYLFRKEGQNVTLSCEQNLNHDAMYWYRQDPGQGLRLIYYSQIVNDFQKGDIAEGYSVSREKKESFPLTVTSAQKNPTAFYLCATSDGTLKSSYNSPLHFGNGTRLTVT.

The chain employs TRBV6-5 and TRBJ1-4; D gene uncertain. The CDR3 spans 13 residues. Germline V lookup: CDR1 MNHEY, CDR2 SVGAGI. Trimming pared 8 bases from V and 1 base from J, leaving 8 bases between. The CDR3 bases are TGTGCCAGCCTAGGCCTAACTAATGAAAAACTGTTTTTT. Translating gives CASLGLTNEKLFF.